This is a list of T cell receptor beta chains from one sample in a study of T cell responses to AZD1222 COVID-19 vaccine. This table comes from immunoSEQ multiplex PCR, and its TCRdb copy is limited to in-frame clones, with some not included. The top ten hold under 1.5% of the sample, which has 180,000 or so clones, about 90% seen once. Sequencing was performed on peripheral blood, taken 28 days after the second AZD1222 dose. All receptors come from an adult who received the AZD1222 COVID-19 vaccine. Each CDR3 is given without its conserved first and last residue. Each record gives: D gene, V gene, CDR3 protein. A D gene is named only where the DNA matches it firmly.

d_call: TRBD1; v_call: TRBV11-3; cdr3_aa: ASSLDRGREQY
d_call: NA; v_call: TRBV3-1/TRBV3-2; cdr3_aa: ASSHQSSWVGTEAF
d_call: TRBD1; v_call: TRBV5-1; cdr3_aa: ASSPGQRNTEAF
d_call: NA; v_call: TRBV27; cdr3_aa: ASSLTPADNSPLH
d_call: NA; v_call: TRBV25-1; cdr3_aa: ASGIKGGQF
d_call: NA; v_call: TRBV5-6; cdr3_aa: APKGGRGYEQY
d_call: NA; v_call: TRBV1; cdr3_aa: TSNPGLAGGPDTQY
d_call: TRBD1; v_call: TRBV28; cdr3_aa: ASSSGQDYEQY
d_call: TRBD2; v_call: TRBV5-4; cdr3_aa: ASRAGTSPGEQY
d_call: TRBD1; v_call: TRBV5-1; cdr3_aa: ASTTGGSYNSPLH
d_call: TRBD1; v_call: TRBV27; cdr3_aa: ASERDRGPSYEQY
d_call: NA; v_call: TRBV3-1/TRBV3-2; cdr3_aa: ASSHAGGRGDGYT
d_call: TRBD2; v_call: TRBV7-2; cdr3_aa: ASSLSLAGVSGELF
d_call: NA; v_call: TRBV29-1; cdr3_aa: SVGWAGFTDTQY
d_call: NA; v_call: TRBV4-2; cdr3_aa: ASSQGGRGDEQY
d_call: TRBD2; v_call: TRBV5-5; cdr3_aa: ASSLVLAGGMAYTGELF
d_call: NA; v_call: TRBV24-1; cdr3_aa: ATSDQDEPRYQETQY
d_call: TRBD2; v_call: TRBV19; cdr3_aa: ASRRSGRGVSSTDTQY
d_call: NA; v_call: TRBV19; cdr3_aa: ASSITQGNYGYT
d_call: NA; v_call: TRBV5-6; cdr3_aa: ASSLSGGNQPQH